These 5 T cell receptor beta chains originate from one sample sequenced in a study of CD8 T cells in ankylosing spondylitis. TCRdb redid the calling of the 5' RACE reads with MiXCR, one entry per CDR3 protein. The table includes 380,000 or so distinct CDR3 sequences, roughly 20% detected once. The material sequenced was blood, either unsorted or a sorted T cell fraction (not recorded which). The receptors originated from a male donor with ankylosing spondylitis or in good health (not recorded which).

V gene TRBV12-3 or TRBV12-4 combines with J gene TRBJ1-1; D is unresolved. V lost 6 bases, J lost 4 bases, and 18 bases lay in between. The CDR3 totals 15 residues. The CDR3 loop reads CASSPLSGGGTEAFF. CDR3 nucleotide sequence: TGTGCCAGCAGCCCGCTCTCCGGCGGAGGCACTGAAGCTTTCTTT.

The rearrangement links TRBV4-1 to TRBJ2-3; no clear D. This CDR3 comprises 17 residues. Germline loops: CDR1 MGHRA, CDR2 YSYEKL. V lost 0 bases, J lost 5 bases, and 18 bases lay in between. The CDR3 loop reads CASSQEAPFRPEDTQYF. In DNA form, the CDR3 reads TGCGCCAGCAGCCAAGAAGCCCCCTTTAGACCTGAAGATACGCAGTATTTT.

The table lists this clonotype with a few counts. This rearrangement joins TRBV7-9 to TRBJ2-7; D is ambiguous. Trimming removed 3 bases from V and 0 bases from J, with 12 bases in between. Germline V gene sequence: CDR1 SEHNR, CDR2 FQNEAQ (reference sequence). The CDR3 covers 15 residues. The DNA for the CDR3 is TGTGCCAGCAGCTTCCAACAGAGCAGCTCCTACGAGCAGTACTTC. As protein: CASSFQQSSSYEQYF.

This clonotype has a handful of counts. The rearrangement joins TRBV20-1 to TRBJ2-3, with D possibly matching TRBD2 (6 bases). The CDR3 length is 15 residues. Deletions cut 0 bases from V and 2 bases from J, with 12 bases between. Germline V gives CDR1 DFQATT, CDR2 SNEGSKA (reference sequence). The CDR3 sequence: CSARDLVADTDTQYF. The CDR3 DNA sequence: TGCAGTGCTAGAGATCTAGTAGCGGACACAGATACGCAGTATTTT.

This clonotype was picked up a small number of times. The V and J genes are TRBV10-3 and TRBJ1-2; D is unresolved. CDR3 length: 14 residues. Germline assignment: CDR1 ENHRY and CDR2 SYGVKD. V shed 7 bases and J shed 1 base, with 13 bases lying between them. CDR3 sequence: CAITDGGINYGYTF. The CDR3 nucleotides read TGTGCCATCACCGACGGCGGGATTAACTATGGCTACACCTTC.